These 11 T cell receptor beta chains came from one sample sequenced in a study of somatic mutations in cytotoxic T cells in rheumatoid arthritis. Profiled with immunoSEQ multiplex PCR; TCRdb holds only in-frame clones, not every one. The profile shows 3,500 to 5,000 clones, 85% to 95% of them singletons. Material for sequencing was CD8+ T cells sorted from blood. These receptors all stem from a woman aged 55-70 years with rheumatoid arthritis.

This sequence joins TRBV4-1 and TRBJ2-1; perhaps TRBD2 as D (5 bases). CDR3 length: 15 amino acids. CDR1 is MGHRA, CDR2 YSYEKL, per germline. V was shortened by 3 bases and J by 5 bases, with 14 bases between the two germline ends. Written as DNA, the CDR3 is TGCGCCAGCAGCCACCAAGCCGGGCGGGACAATGAGCAGTTCTTC. Translation: CASSHQAGRDNEQFF.

This chain joins TRBV4-2 and TRBJ2-1, with TRBD1 as a possible D gene (7 bases). V lost 3 bases and J lost 7, with 10 bases in between. The CDR3 is made up of 13 amino acids. Germline V gene sequence: CDR1 LGHNA, CDR2 YNFKEQ. The CDR3 DNA follows: TGTGCCAGCAGCCATTCAGGGGGGAATGAGCAGTTCTTC. It encodes CASSHSGGNEQFF.

The V call is TRBV19, the J call TRBJ2-1, with TRBD2 identical over 8 bases. Germline assignment: CDR1 LNHDA and CDR2 SQIVND (reference sequence). The CDR3 covers 15 residues. With 0 bases clipped from V and 13 bases from J, the junction kept 11 bases outside the gene matches. CDR3 sequence reads: CASSIDLDSGEDQFF. The CDR3 bases are TGTGCCAGTAGTATAGATCTGGATAGCGGGGAGGATCAGTTCTTC.

This clone came up once. The J gene is TRBJ2-1, the V gene TRBV5-5, with 10 bases that match TRBD2. Looked up from germline, CDR1 is SGHKS and CDR2 is YYEKEE (reference sequence). The CDR3 sequence is 16 residues long. J lost 7 bases, V lost 3 bases, and 10 bases had no gene match. DNA for the CDR3: TGTGCCAGCAGCTCCTGGACTAGCGGACCGAGGAATGAGCAGTTCTTC. Its protein is CASSSWTSGPRNEQFF.

Only one count was recorded for this clone. This chain joins TRBV7-9 and TRBJ2-7; 10 bases are a match to TRBD2. Germline V CDR1 and CDR2: SEHNR, FQNEAQ (reference sequence). This CDR3 spans 16 amino acids. Germline trimming cut 4 bases from V and 1 base from J; bases unmatched to any gene: 7. CDR3 sequence (DNA): TGTGCCAGCAGCTCACCCGGGACTAGCGCTTCCTACGAGCAGTACTTC. Translation gives CASSSPGTSASYEQYF.

The chain links TRBV11-1 to TRBJ1-1; a possible D gene is TRBD1 (6 bases). The CDR3 has 19 amino acids. Trimming removed 5 bases at V and 2 bases at J, with 27 bases between. Germline CDR1 and CDR2: SGHAT and FQDESV (reference sequence). DNA for the CDR3: TGTGCCAGCAGCCAACCACGGATGGGGGGGCTGGGGGTAAACACTGAAGCTTTCTTT. Translation gives CASSQPRMGGLGVNTEAFF. Looking up the rest from reference TRBV11-1 and TRBJ1-1 gives the full variable domain: EAEVAQSPRYKITEKSQAVAFWCDPISGHATLYWYRQILGQGPELLVQFQDESVVDDSQLPKDRFSAERLKGVDSTLKIQPAELGDSAMYLCASSQPRMGGLGVNTEAFFGQGTRLTVV.

This sequence joins TRBV5-6 and TRBJ2-7; maybe TRBD2 (5 bases). Germline V gene data show CDR1 as SGHDT and CDR2 as YYEEEE. The CDR3 is 12 residues long. V was trimmed by 1 base and J by 4 bases, leaving 6 bases between them. CDR3 protein: CASSLSGYEQYF. Here the CDR3 DNA reads TGTGCCAGCAGCTTGAGCGGTTACGAGCAGTACTTC. Based on the CDR3 plus reference TRBV5-6 and TRBJ2-7, the full variable domain is DAGVTQSPTHLIKTRGQQVTLRCSPKSGHDTVSWYQQALGQGPQFIFQYYEEEERQRGNFPDRFSGHQFPNYSSELNVNALLLGDSALYLCASSLSGYEQYFGPGTRLTVT.

This clone was recorded only once. The chain uses TRBV7-2 and TRBJ2-7, with TRBD2 identical over 15 bases. J gave up 1 base and V 4 bases, and 11 bases lay outside the gene matches. CDR1 is SGHTA and CDR2 is FQGNSA in the germline V gene. CDR3 length: 19 residues. The CDR3 DNA sequence: TGTGCCAGCAGCTCCCCCCCCGGGACTAGCGGGAGGACTTCCTACGAGCAGTACTTC. It is translated as CASSSPPGTSGRTSYEQYF. Together with reference TRBV7-2 and TRBJ2-7, the CDR3 gives the full variable domain: GAGVSQSPSNKVTEKGKDVELRCDPISGHTALYWYRQSLGQGLEFLIYFQGNSAPDKSGLPSDRFSAERTGGSVSTLTIQRTQQEDSAVYLCASSSPPGTSGRTSYEQYFGPGTRLTVT.

This chain connects TRBV27 to TRBJ2-2, with D possibly matching TRBD1 (6 bases). Trimming took off 5 bases at V and 0 bases at J, with 10 bases between the two ends. Germline CDR1 MNHEY, CDR2 SMNVEV (reference sequence). This CDR3 region has 15 residues. The CDR3 loop reads CASSLHRANTGELFF. The CDR3 nucleotides are TGTGCCAGCAGTCTCCACAGGGCGAACACCGGGGAGCTGTTTTTT.

The chain couples TRBV4-2 to TRBJ2-1; 13 bases match TRBD2. The CDR3 is 17 amino acids. Germline V lookup: CDR1 LGHNA, CDR2 YNFKEQ. J lost 6 bases, V lost 4 bases, and 9 bases had no gene match. In DNA, the CDR3 is TGTGCCAGCAGCCCGGGACTAGCGGGGCCCACGGGCAATGAGCAGTTCTTC. Protein: CASSPGLAGPTGNEQFF.

This clone was observed once. The rearrangement uses TRBV11-1 and TRBJ2-3, with 12 bases aligning to TRBD1. CDR1 is SGHAT, CDR2 FQDESV, per germline (reference sequence). Trimming took 5 bases from V and 0 from J; bases not matched to a gene: 6. The CDR3 runs to 17 residues. The CDR3 is CASSPGTGGRSTDTQYF. The CDR3 region has the DNA TGTGCCAGCAGCCCCGGGACAGGGGGCAGAAGCACAGATACGCAGTATTTT.